This entry lists 5 T cell receptor beta chains sequenced from one sample in a study of T cells in Graves' hyperthyroidism and ophthalmopathy. The source material, RNA transcripts, was used to amplify TCR beta CDR3 regions. The study used the HTBI primer set for a first-round RT-PCR of the TCR CDR3. One entry per CDR3 protein, called by TCRdb with MiXCR from the multiplex PCR reads. The sample lists roughly 600,000 distinct CDR3 sequences; approximately 14% were seen once. Sequencing input: blood. These receptors were taken from a woman aged 50 to 60 with Graves' ophthalmopathy.

Notes on this clonotype: A much larger clone lies one base from this, so it may be a read error. V gene TRBV6-1 combines with J gene TRBJ2-1; no definite D call. V was pared by 5 bases and J by 8 bases, with 13 bases between. This CDR3 contains 13 residues. The germline V gene encodes CDR1 MNHNS and CDR2 SASEGT. The CDR3 nucleotides read TGTGCCAGCAGTCGAACAAGAAACGATGAGCAGTTCTTC. Residues: CASSRTRNDEQFF.

This clonotype was seen ten or more times. The chain is built from TRBV18 and TRBJ1-1; D unresolved. This CDR3 has 12 amino acids. With 6 bases removed from V and 1 base from J, the gap between germline ends came to 6 bases. In germline, CDR1 is KGHSH, CDR2 LQKENI. Here the CDR3 DNA reads TGTGCCAGCTCCCCCCAGAACACTGAAGCTTTCTTT. Encoded protein: CASSPQNTEAFF.

The rearrangement joins TRBV4-1 to TRBJ1-1; D call uncertain. The CDR3 loop spans 14 amino acids. Germline CDR1 reads MGHRA; CDR2 reads YSYEKL. Trimming left V 1 base short and J 4 bases short, with 10 bases between. The CDR3, as DNA: TGCGCCAGCAGCCAAGGGATCACAAGCACTGAAGCTTTCTTT. It codes for CASSQGITSTEAFF.

The chain links TRBV24-1 to TRBJ2-1; the D gene could be TRBD1 or TRBD2 (5 bases each). Looked up from germline, CDR1 is KGHDR and CDR2 is SFDVKD. The germline V and J ends were trimmed by 8 bases and 9 bases, with 19 bases remaining between them. This CDR3 is built from 14 residues. CDR3 in amino acids: CATTAGTPSGEQFF. In DNA form, the CDR3 reads TGTGCCACCACTGCCGGGACCCCAAGTGGTGAGCAGTTCTTC.

This chain joins TRBV6-1 and TRBJ2-7; the match to TRBD1 covers 7 bases. The CDR3 is 23 amino acids. V shed 7 bases, J shed 2 bases, and the junction held 35 bases outside the gene matches. Germline V gene lookup returns CDR1 MNHNS and CDR2 SASEGT. The CDR3 loop is CASKSGQPPPLRDLGQFPYEQYF. The CDR3 DNA follows: TGTGCCAGCAAGAGCGGACAACCCCCCCCACTTAGGGATCTGGGACAGTTCCCCTACGAGCAGTACTTC.